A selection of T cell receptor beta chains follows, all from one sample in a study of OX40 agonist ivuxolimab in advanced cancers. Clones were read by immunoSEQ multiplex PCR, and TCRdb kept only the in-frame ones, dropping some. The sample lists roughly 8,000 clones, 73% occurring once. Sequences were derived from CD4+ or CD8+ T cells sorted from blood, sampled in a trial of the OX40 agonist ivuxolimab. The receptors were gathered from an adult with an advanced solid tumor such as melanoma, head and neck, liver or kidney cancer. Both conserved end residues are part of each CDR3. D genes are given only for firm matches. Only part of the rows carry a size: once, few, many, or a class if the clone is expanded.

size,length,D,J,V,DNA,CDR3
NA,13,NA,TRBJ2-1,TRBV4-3,TGCGCCAGCAGCCAAGATAGGGACAATGAGCAGTTCTTC,CASSQDRDNEQFF
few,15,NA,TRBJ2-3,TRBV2,TGTGCCAGCAGTGAGGTCTTTCGTCCCACAGATACGCAGTATTTT,CASSEVFRPTDTQYF
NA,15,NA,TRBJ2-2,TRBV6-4,TGTGCCAGCAGTGCCGGGCCCCCGGGGACCGGGGAGCTGTTTTTT,CASSAGPPGTGELFF
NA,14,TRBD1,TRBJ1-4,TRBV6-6,TGTGCCAGCAGCCTGGACAGGGGGCGTGAAAAACTGTTTTTT,CASSLDRGREKLFF
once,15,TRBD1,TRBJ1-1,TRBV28,TGTGCCAGCAGAGAACGGGACAGGGCCGACACTGAAGCTTTCTTT,CASRERDRADTEAFF
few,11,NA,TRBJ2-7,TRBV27,TGTGCCAGCGGGTCAGCCTACGAGCAGTACTTC,CASGSAYEQYF
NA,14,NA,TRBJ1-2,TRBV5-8,TGTGCCAGCAGCCTTTTCTGGGGGCACTATGGCTACACCTTC,CASSLFWGHYGYTF
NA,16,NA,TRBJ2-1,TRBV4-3,TGCGCCAGCAGCCCGACGGTCCAGGGCTCCTACAATGAGCAGTTCTTC,CASSPTVQGSYNEQFF
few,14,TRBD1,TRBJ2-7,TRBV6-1,TGTGCCAGCAGTGACTTGGACAGGGAGAACGAGCAGTACTTC,CASSDLDRENEQYF
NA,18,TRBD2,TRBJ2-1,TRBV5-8,TGTGCCAGCAGCTTGGAGTCTGGCGGGGGGGCCTTTTGGAATGAGCAGTTCTTC,CASSLESGGGAFWNEQFF
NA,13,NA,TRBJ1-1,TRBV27,TGTGCCAGCAGTTTATTCGAACTTTCGCAAGCTTTCTTT,CASSLFELSQAFF
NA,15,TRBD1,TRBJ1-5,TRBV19,TGTGCCAGTATGGACCGGGACAGGATCAATCAGCCCCAGCATTTT,CASMDRDRINQPQHF
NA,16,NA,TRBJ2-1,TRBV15,TGTGCCACCAGCAGTGGAGTTGGGACCTCCTACAATGAGCAGTTCTTC,CATSSGVGTSYNEQFF
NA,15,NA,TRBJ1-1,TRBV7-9,TGTGCCAGCAGCTACGGGGTTGGGCGGGTCACTGAAGCTTTCTTT,CASSYGVGRVTEAFF
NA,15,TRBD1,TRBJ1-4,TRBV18,TGTGCCAGCTCACTCGCGGGACAGGGAAAGGAAAAACTGTTTTTT,CASSLAGQGKEKLFF
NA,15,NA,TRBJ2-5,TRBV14,TGTGCCAGCAGCCAAGAATACGTCAGTGAAGAGACCCAGTACTTC,CASSQEYVSEETQYF
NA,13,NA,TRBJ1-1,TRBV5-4,TGTGCCAGCAGCTCGAGGGTGAACACTGAAGCTTTCTTT,CASSSRVNTEAFF
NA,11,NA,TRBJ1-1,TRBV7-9,TGTGCCAGCAGCTGGACGGATGAAGCTTTCTTT,CASSWTDEAFF